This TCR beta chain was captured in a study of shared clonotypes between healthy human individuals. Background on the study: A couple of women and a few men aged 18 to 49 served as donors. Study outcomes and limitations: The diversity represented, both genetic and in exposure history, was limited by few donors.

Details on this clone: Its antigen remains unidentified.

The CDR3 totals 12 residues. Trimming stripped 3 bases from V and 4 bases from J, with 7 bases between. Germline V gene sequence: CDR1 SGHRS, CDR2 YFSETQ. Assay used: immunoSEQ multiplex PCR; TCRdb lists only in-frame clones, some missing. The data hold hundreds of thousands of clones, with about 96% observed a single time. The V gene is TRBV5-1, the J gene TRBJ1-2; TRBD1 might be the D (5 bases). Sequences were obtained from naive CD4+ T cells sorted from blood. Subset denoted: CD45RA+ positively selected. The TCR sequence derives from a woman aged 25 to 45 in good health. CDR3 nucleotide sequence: TGCGCCAGCAGCTCTCAGGGCTATGGCTACACCTTC. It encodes CASSSQGYGYTF.